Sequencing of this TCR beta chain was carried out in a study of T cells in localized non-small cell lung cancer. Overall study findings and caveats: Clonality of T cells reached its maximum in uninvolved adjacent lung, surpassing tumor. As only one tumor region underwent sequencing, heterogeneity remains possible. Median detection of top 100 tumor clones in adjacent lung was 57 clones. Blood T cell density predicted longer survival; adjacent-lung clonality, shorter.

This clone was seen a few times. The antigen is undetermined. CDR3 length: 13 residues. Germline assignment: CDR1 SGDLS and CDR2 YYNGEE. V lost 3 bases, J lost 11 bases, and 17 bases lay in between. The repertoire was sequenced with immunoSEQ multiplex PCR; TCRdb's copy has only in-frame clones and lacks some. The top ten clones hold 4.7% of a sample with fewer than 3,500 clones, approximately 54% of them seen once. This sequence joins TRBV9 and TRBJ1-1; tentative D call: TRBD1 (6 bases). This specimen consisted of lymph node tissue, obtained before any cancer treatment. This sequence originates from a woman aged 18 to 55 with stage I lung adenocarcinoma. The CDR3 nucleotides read TGTGCCAGCAGCGCCACAGGGAGCGGGGCGGCTTTCTTT. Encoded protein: CASSATGSGAAFF.